Listed here are 22 T cell receptor beta chains from one sample, sequenced in a study of T-cell memory formation after mild COVID-19. From the 5' RACE reads, TCRdb called clonotypes with MiXCR, one entry per CDR3 protein. Seen here are more than 110,000 distinct CDR3 sequences, 11% to 15% observed once, and the top ten hold 25% to 30%. The specimen sequenced was PBMCs or a T cell subset sorted from them (not recorded which). These receptors all come from an adult woman who had mild COVID-19 (a few samples of this study predate the infection). Cell type and time point are not known.

Ten or more counts support this clonotype. This chain connects TRBV30 to TRBJ2-1, with 9 bases fitting TRBD2. Germline V lookup: CDR1 GTSNPN, CDR2 SVGIG (reference sequence). V lost 3 bases, J lost 6 bases, and 6 bases stayed unmatched. The CDR3 extends over 14 amino acids. The CDR3 coding sequence is TGTGCCTGGAGCGCCGGGACTAGCATCAATGAGCAGTTCTTC. This codes for CAWSAGTSINEQFF.

The J gene is TRBJ2-1, the V gene TRBV29-1; perhaps TRBD2 as D (5 bases). Per germline, CDR1 SQVTM and CDR2 ANQGSEA. V lost 3 bases to trimming and J lost 3 bases, with 12 bases between them. The CDR3 is made up of 14 amino acids. The DNA for the CDR3 is TGCAGCGTTGAGGGCGCGAGGGTCTACAATGAGCAGTTCTTC. Amino acids: CSVEGARVYNEQFF.

The rearrangement links TRBV14 to TRBJ2-3, with TRBD2 matching 11 bases. With V trimmed by 1 base and J by 5 bases, 11 bases remained unmatched. Germline CDR1 reads SGHDN; CDR2 reads FVKESK. The CDR3 has 18 residues. The CDR3 loop is CASSQAWISGRARDTQYF. For the CDR3, the DNA is TGTGCCAGCAGCCAAGCATGGATTAGCGGGAGGGCCAGAGATACGCAGTATTTT.

This clonotype was picked up many times. The rearrangement uses TRBV7-2 and TRBJ2-7; D unclear. The CDR3 has 14 amino acids. Between the trimmed V and J ends, which lost 1 base and 3 bases, there was a span of 10 bases. Germline V CDR1 and CDR2: SGHTA, FQGNSA. The CDR3 loop is CASSLDLGNYEQYF. The CDR3 DNA follows: TGTGCCAGCAGCTTAGATCTGGGAAACTACGAGCAGTACTTC.

This chain links TRBV6-5 with TRBJ2-5; 7 bases are shared with TRBD2. J was trimmed by 0 bases and V by 3 bases; bases with no gene match: 7. Germline CDR1 MNHEY, CDR2 SVGAGI. This CDR3 is 16 amino acids long. Here the CDR3 DNA reads TGTGCCAGCAGTTATACGGGAGGCCGGTACCAAGAGACCCAGTACTTC. The encoded protein is CASSYTGGRYQETQYF.

This clonotype has just a few counts. The chain joins TRBV2 to TRBJ2-1; 7 bases map to TRBD2. Unmatched junction bases numbered 0, after V lost 8 bases and J lost 2 bases. There are 12 residues in the CDR3. CDR1 and CDR2 (germline): SNHLY, FYNNEI. The chain's CDR3 is CASGGAYNEQFF. Here the CDR3 DNA reads TGTGCCAGCGGGGGGGCCTACAATGAGCAGTTCTTC. The variable domain in full, with the rest retrieved from reference TRBV2 and TRBJ2-1, is EPEVTQTPSHQVTQMGQEVILRCVPISNHLYFYWYRQILGQKVEFLVSFYNNEISEKSEIFDDQFSVERPDGSNFTLKIRSTKLEDSAMYFCASGGAYNEQFFGPGTRLTVL.

This clonotype appeared a few times. J is TRBJ1-2 and V is TRBV12-3 or TRBV12-4; unclear D gene. The CDR3 loop spans 14 amino acids. V lost 5 bases, J lost 4 bases, and 14 bases lay in between. CDR3 nucleotide sequence: TGTGCCAGCAGTCTTCCGGGTTCTATCTATGGCTACACCTTC. Translated: CASSLPGSIYGYTF.

The rearrangement links TRBV25-1 to TRBJ2-7, with D maybe TRBD2 (6 bases). The CDR3 is 15 amino acids. Germline CDR1 and CDR2: MGHDK and SYGVNS. V gave up 5 bases and J gave up 2 bases, with 16 bases separating them. Here the CDR3 reads CASSYFGTVAYEQYF. The CDR3 coding sequence is TGTGCCAGCAGTTACTTCGGGACTGTAGCCTACGAGCAGTACTTC.

The chain joins TRBV20-1 to TRBJ2-7; no clear D. There are 11 residues in the CDR3. Germline loops: CDR1 DFQATT, CDR2 SNEGSKA (reference sequence). V lost 0 bases and J lost 6, with 6 bases in between. CDR3 loop: CSARESLEQYF. Here the CDR3 DNA reads TGCAGTGCTAGAGAGTCTCTCGAGCAGTACTTC.

The chain joins TRBV19 to TRBJ2-1, with D hard to call. The CDR3 runs 13 residues. The germline V gene has CDR1 LNHDA and CDR2 SQIVND (reference sequence). The ends were cut back, 2 bases at V and 8 bases at J, with 10 bases in the middle. The CDR3: CASSISLVHEQFF. In DNA, the CDR3 is TGTGCCAGTAGTATAAGTTTGGTGCATGAGCAGTTCTTC.

This clonotype was observed a few times. The chain uses TRBV20-1 and TRBJ1-5, with 9 bases fitting TRBD1. CDR3 length: 13 residues. Trimming removed 7 bases from V and 5 bases from J; junction bases left unmatched: 6. Germline CDR1 DFQATT, CDR2 SNEGSKA (reference sequence). The CDR3 DNA follows: TGCAGTGTTCCACGACAGGGGGATCAGCCCCAGCATTTT. Translated: CSVPRQGDQPQHF.

The gene calls are TRBV6-5 and TRBJ2-7; the D call may be TRBD1 or TRBD2 (5 bases each). V lost 4 bases, J lost 1 base, and 14 bases lay in between. Germline-derived CDR1 and CDR2 are MNHEY and SVGAGI. The CDR3 loop spans 15 amino acids. CDR3 DNA sequence: TGTGCCAGCAGTTCTCCCCGGGACGAATCCTACGAGCAGTACTTC. Amino acid sequence: CASSSPRDESYEQYF.

This clonotype has more than one count but fewer than ten. One end of the junction varies from germline; a read error may be responsible. V usage is TRBV27 and J usage is TRBJ2-6, with D perhaps assigned TRBD1 or TRBD2 (5 bases each). The CDR3 has 13 amino acids. Germline CDR1 MNHEY, CDR2 SMNVEV (reference sequence). The CDR3 DNA sequence: TGTGCCGGAAAGGGGAACGGGGCCAACGTCCTGACCTTC. It translates to CAGKGNGANVLTF.

There are a few counts of this clonotype. This chain links TRBV28 with TRBJ1-1, with a possible D match to TRBD1 (6 bases). The CDR3 contains 16 residues. V was shortened by 6 bases and J by 1 base, with 18 bases between the two germline ends. The germline CDR1 and CDR2 sequences are MDHEN and SYDVKM. CDR3 nucleotides: TGTGCCAGCAGCTCACCATACAGGGAGACGAACACTGAAGCTTTCTTT. Its translation: CASSSPYRETNTEAFF.

This clonotype was seen a handful of times. V and J are TRBV2 and TRBJ2-3; TRBD2 agrees at 8 bases. The trim removed 4 bases at V and 5 bases at J, leaving 5 bases unmatched. The CDR3 contains 14 residues. Germline loops: CDR1 SNHLY, CDR2 FYNNEI. CDR3 region: CASSGRGGQDTQYF. In DNA form, the CDR3 reads TGTGCCAGCAGTGGACGGGGGGGCCAAGATACGCAGTATTTT. The full variable domain, completed using reference TRBV2 and TRBJ2-3, is EPEVTQTPSHQVTQMGQEVILRCVPISNHLYFYWYRQILGQKVEFLVSFYNNEISEKSEIFDDQFSVERPDGSNFTLKIRSTKLEDSAMYFCASSGRGGQDTQYFGPGTRLTVL.

The sample holds a few counts of this clonotype. The chain links TRBV4-1 to TRBJ1-5; the D gene is possibly TRBD1 (5 bases). The ends were cut back, 5 bases at V and 6 bases at J, with 17 bases in the middle. The CDR3 loop spans 15 amino acids. Germline V gives CDR1 MGHRA, CDR2 YSYEKL. For the CDR3, the DNA is TGCGCCAGCAGCGCCCCGGAAAGGGGCGTTCAGCCCCAGCATTTT. This translates into CASSAPERGVQPQHF.

The chain combines TRBV12-3 or TRBV12-4 with TRBJ1-1; no firm D call. This CDR3 contains 17 residues. The ends were cut back, 2 bases at V and 1 base at J, with 17 bases in the middle. In DNA form, the CDR3 reads TGTGCCAGCAGTTTAAGTGGGAAAACGGGCTCGAACACTGAAGCTTTCTTT. Its protein is CASSLSGKTGSNTEAFF.

The chain couples TRBV10-3 to TRBJ1-2; possible D gene TRBD1, 6 bases. This CDR3 has 15 residues. Germline V gene lookup returns CDR1 ENHRY and CDR2 SYGVKD. V lost 3 bases and J 10 bases, leaving 21 bases between the germline ends. The CDR3 sequence is CAISDPGGLPLDYTF. The CDR3 DNA sequence: TGTGCCATCAGTGACCCCGGGGGGCTCCCCCTGGACTACACCTTC.

In this sample, this clonotype turned up a few times. V and J are TRBV19 and TRBJ2-7, with TRBD1 matching 9 bases. Trimming cost V 6 bases and J 1 base; bases outside gene matches: 7. The CDR3 runs 15 residues. The germline V gene has CDR1 LNHDA and CDR2 SQIVND (reference sequence). In nucleotides, the CDR3 is TGTGCCAGTAGCCCTGAGACAGGGGGATCCTACGAGCAGTACTTC. Amino acid sequence: CASSPETGGSYEQYF.

This clonotype was counted a few times. The chain has TRBV9 and TRBJ2-3, with D maybe TRBD1 (5 bases). Trimming took off 7 bases at V and 6 bases at J, with 15 bases between the two ends. This CDR3 is 13 amino acids long. CDR1 is SGDLS and CDR2 is YYNGEE in the germline V gene. CDR3 nucleotide sequence: TGTGCCAGCGGAACAGGCTCCACGGATACGCAGTATTTT. This sequence encodes CASGTGSTDTQYF.

The chain couples TRBV25-1 to TRBJ1-3, with 8 bases aligning to TRBD1. Looked up from germline, CDR1 is MGHDK and CDR2 is SYGVNS. The CDR3 has 17 amino acids. Trimming cost V 3 bases and J 0 bases; bases outside gene matches: 7. DNA of the CDR3: TGTGCCAGCAGTGAGCCGGGACAGGAGTACTCTGGAAACACCATATATTTT. It yields the protein CASSEPGQEYSGNTIYF.

This clonotype was observed a handful of times. This rearrangement joins TRBV19 to TRBJ2-7, with 8 bases aligning to TRBD2. The CDR3 length is 13 residues. Trimming at V came to 6 bases and at J to 3 bases, leaving 4 bases not matched to a gene. Germline CDR1 reads LNHDA; CDR2 reads SQIVND (reference sequence). The CDR3 loop is CASSLRGGYEQYF. CDR3 nucleotide sequence: TGTGCCAGTAGCCTCCGGGGGGGCTACGAGCAGTACTTC.